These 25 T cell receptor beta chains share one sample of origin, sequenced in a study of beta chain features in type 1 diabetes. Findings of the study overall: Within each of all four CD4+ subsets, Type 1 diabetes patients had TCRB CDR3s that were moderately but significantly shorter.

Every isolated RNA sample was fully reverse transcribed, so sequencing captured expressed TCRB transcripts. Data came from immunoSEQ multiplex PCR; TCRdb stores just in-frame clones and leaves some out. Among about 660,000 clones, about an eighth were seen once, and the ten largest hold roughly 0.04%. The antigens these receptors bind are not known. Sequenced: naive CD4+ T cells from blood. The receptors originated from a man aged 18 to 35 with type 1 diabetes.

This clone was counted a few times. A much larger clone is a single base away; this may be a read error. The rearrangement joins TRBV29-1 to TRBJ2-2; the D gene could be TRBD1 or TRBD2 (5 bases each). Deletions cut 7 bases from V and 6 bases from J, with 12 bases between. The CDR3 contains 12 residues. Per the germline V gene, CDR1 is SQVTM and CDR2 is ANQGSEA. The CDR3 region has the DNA TGCAGCGGTAGGGTGGGGGCCGGGGAGCTGTTTTTT. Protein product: CSGRVGAGELFF.

The CDR3 nucleotides are TGCGCCAGCAGCCAGAGGACACTAGCGGGGAACACAGATACGCAGTATTTT. This encodes CASSQRTLAGNTDTQYF. This chain links TRBV4-1 with TRBJ2-3, with 10 positions matching TRBD2. Looked up from germline, CDR1 is MGHRA and CDR2 is YSYEKL. The junction had 8 bases not matched to a gene; V was cut back by 3 bases and J by 2 bases. This CDR3 is 17 amino acids long.

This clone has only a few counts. The CDR3 coding sequence is TGTGCCAGCAGCACAGGGCACGGGAACACTGAAGCTTTCTTT. This translates into CASSTGHGNTEAFF. J is TRBJ1-1 and V is TRBV7-6, with D tentatively TRBD1 (6 bases). V was shortened by 5 bases and J by 1 base, with 11 bases between the two germline ends. The CDR3 covers 14 residues. Per germline, CDR1 SGHVS and CDR2 FNYEAQ. Looking up the rest from reference TRBV7-6 and TRBJ1-1 gives the full variable domain: GAGVSQSPRYKVTKRGQDVALRCDPISGHVSLYWYRQALGQGPEFLTYFNYEAQQDKSGLPNDRFSAERPEGSISTLTIQRTEQRDSAMYRCASSTGHGNTEAFFGQGTRLTVV.

CDR3 loop: CASSYSNTPSTDTQYF. The CDR3 coding sequence is TGTGCCAGCAGTTACTCGAACACGCCTAGCACAGATACGCAGTATTTT. This chain uses TRBV6-5 with TRBJ2-3, with D hard to call. The V gene lost 0 bases and the J gene lost 0 bases, with 10 bases spanning the gap. The CDR3 runs to 16 residues. Germline-derived CDR1 and CDR2 are MNHEY and SVGAGI.

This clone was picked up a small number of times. The CDR3 sequence: CSVSPLAAYEQYF. The CDR3 nucleotides are TGCAGCGTTTCACCACTAGCGGCCTACGAGCAGTACTTC. The genes are TRBV29-1 and TRBJ2-7; the match to TRBD2 covers 8 bases. CDR3 length: 13 amino acids. Trimming cost V 5 bases and J 2 bases; bases outside gene matches: 5. Germline-derived CDR1 and CDR2 are SQVTM and ANQGSEA.

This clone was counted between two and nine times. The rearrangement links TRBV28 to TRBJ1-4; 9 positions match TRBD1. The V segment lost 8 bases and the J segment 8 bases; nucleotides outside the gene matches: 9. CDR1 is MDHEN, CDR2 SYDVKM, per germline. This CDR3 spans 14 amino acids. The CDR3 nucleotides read TGTGCCAGCGGTTCGGGACAGGGTTGGGAAAAACTGTTTTTT. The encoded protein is CASGSGQGWEKLFF.

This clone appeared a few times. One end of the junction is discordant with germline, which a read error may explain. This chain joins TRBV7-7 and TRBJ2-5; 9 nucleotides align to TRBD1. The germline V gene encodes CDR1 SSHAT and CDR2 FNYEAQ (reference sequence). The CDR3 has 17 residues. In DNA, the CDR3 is TGTGCTAGCAGCTTAGCGTTCGGGACAGGGTGGGAAGAGACCCAGTACTTC. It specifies CASSLAFGTGWEETQYF.

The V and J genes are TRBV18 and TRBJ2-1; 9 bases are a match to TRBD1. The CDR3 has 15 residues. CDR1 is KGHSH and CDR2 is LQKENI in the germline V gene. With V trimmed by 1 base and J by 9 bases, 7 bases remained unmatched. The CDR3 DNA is TGTGCCAGCTCACCACGGACAGGGGCCGAGGGTGAGCAGTTCTTC. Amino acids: CASSPRTGAEGEQFF.

CDR3 DNA sequence: TGTGCCAGCAGCCCGCCGCATGACAATGAGCAGTTCTTC. It yields the protein CASSPPHDNEQFF. The chain has TRBV7-9 and TRBJ2-1, with D hard to call. Trimming left V 5 bases short and J 5 bases short, with 10 bases between. CDR3 length: 13 residues. Germline V lookup: CDR1 SEHNR, CDR2 FQNEAQ (reference sequence).

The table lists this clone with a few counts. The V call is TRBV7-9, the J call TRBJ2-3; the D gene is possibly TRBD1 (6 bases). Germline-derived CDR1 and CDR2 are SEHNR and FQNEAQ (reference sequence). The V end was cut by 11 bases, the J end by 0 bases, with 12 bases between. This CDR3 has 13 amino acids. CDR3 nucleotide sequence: TGTGCCGGCGGACAGCCTAGCACAGATACGCAGTATTTT. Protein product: CAGGQPSTDTQYF.

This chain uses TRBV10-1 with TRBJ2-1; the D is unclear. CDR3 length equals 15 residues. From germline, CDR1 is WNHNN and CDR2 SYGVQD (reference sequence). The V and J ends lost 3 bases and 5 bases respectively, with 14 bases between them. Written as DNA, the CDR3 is TGCGCCAGCAGTGAATCGGGTGGGGATAACAATGAGCAGTTCTTC. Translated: CASSESGGDNNEQFF.

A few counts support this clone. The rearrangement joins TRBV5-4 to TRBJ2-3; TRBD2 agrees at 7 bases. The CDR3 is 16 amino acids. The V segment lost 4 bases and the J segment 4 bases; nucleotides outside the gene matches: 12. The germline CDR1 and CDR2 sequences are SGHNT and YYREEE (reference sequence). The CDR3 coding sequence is TGTGCCAGCAGCGGGAGAGCGGGGATGGGTGCAGATACGCAGTATTTT. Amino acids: CASSGRAGMGADTQYF.

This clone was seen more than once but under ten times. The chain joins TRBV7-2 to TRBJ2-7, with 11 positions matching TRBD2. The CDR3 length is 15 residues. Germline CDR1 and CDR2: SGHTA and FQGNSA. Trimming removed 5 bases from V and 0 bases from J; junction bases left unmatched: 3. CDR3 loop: CASSPSGGYSYEQYF. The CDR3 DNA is TGTGCCAGCAGCCCTAGCGGGGGGTACTCCTACGAGCAGTACTTC.

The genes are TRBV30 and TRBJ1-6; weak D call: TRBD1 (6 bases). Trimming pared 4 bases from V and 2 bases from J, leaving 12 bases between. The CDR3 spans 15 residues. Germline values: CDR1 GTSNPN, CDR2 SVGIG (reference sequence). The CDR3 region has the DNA TGTGCCTGGATGTACCAGGGGACCTATAATTCACCCCTCCACTTT. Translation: CAWMYQGTYNSPLHF.

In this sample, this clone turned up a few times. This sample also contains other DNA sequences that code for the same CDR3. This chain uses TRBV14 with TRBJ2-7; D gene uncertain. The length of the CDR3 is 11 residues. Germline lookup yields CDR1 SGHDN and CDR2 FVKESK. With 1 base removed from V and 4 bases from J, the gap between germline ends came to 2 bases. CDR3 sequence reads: CASSQVYEQYF. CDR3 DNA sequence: TGTGCCAGCAGCCAAGTTTACGAGCAGTACTTC.

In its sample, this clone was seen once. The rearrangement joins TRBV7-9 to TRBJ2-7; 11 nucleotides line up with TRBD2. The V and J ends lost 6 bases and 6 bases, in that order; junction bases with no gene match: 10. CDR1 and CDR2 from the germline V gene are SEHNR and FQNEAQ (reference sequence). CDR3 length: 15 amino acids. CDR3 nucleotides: TGTGCCAGCAGTAGGCTAGCGGGGGGATTAGGCGAGCAGTACTTC. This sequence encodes CASSRLAGGLGEQYF. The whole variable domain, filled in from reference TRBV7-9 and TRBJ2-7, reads DTGVSQNPRHKITKRGQNVTFRCDPISEHNRLYWYRQTLGQGPEFLTYFQNEAQLEKSRLLSDRFSAERPKGSFSTLEIQRTEQGDSAMYLCASSRLAGGLGEQYFGPGTRLTVT.

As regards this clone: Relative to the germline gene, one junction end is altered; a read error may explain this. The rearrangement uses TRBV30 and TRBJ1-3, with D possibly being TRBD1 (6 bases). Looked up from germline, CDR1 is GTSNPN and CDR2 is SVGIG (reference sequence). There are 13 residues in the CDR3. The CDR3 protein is CAWTDLGGVPRSF. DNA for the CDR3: TGTGCCTGGACGGACCTAGGGGGGGTCCCGAGGAGTTTT.

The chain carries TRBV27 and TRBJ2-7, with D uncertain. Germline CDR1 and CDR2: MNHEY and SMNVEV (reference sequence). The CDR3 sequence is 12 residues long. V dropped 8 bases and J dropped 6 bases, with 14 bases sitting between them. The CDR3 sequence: CASGFEAREQYF. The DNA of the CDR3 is TGTGCCAGCGGGTTTGAAGCGCGCGAGCAGTACTTC.

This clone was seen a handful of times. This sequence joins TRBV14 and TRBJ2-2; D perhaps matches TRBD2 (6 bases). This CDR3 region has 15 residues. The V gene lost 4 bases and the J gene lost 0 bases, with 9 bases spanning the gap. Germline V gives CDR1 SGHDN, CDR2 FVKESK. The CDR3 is CASSRDLTNTGELFF. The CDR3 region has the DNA TGTGCCAGCAGCCGGGACTTAACGAACACCGGGGAGCTGTTTTTT.

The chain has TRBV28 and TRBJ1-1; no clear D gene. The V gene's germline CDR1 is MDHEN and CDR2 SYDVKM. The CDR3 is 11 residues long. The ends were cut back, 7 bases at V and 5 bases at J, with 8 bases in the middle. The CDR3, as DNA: TGTGCCAGCAATGAGCAAACTGAAGCTTTCTTT. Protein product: CASNEQTEAFF.

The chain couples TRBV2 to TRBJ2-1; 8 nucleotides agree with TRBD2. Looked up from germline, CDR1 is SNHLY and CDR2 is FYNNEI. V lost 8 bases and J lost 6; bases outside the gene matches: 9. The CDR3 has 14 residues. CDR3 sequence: CASQESGGFNEQFF. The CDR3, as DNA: TGTGCCAGCCAGGAAAGCGGGGGCTTCAATGAGCAGTTCTTC.

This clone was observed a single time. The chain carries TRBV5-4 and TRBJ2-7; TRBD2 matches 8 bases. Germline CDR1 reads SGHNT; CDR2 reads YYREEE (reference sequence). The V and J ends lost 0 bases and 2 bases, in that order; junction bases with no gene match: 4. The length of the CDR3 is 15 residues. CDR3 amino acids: CASSLGSSGPYEQYF. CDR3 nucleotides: TGTGCCAGCAGCTTGGGGTCTAGCGGGCCCTACGAGCAGTACTTC.

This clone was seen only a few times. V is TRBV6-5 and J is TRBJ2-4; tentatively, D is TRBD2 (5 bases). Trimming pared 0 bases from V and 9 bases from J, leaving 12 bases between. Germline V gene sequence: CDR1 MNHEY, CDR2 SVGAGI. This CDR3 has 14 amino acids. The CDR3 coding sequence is TGTGCCAGCAGTTACTCCCCGGGGAGTCCCATTCAGTACTTC. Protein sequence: CASSYSPGSPIQYF.

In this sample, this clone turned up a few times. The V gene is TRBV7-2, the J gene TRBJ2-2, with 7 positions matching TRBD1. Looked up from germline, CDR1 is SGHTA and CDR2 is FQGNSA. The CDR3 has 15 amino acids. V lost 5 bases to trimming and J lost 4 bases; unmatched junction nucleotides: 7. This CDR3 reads CASSPTGQSTGELFF. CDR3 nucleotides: TGTGCCAGCAGCCCGACGGGACAGTCCACCGGGGAGCTGTTTTTT.

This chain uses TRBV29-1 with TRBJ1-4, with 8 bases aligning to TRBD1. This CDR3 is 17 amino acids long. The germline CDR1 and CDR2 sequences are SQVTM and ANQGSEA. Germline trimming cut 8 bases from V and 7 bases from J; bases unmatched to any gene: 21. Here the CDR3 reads CSTSGGQGWSSGEKLFF. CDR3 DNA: TGCAGCACGTCAGGCGGACAGGGTTGGAGTTCTGGTGAAAAACTGTTTTTT. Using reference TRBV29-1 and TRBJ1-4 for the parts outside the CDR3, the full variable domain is SAVISQKPSRDICQRGTSLTIQCQVDSQVTMMFWYRQQPGQSLTLIATANQGSEATYESGFVIDKFPISRPNLTFSTLTVSNMSPEDSSIYLCSTSGGQGWSSGEKLFFGSGTQLSVL.